The 29 T cell receptor beta chains presented below share a single source sample, sequenced in a study of blood T cell repertoires in COVID-19. Clones were sequenced by immunoSEQ multiplex PCR, and TCRdb holds only the in-frame ones, with some missing. Here the sample spans some 43,000 clones, 87% being singletons. Sequencing was carried out using peripheral blood. The receptor source for this set is a man aged 60 to 75 with active COVID-19.

About this clone itself: Mismatch with germline at one junction end may stem from a read error. This chain joins TRBV3-1 (or the pseudogene TRBV3-2) and TRBJ2-7; 7 positions match TRBD2. The germline gives CDR1 LGHDT, CDR2 YNNKEL (reference sequence). The CDR3 covers 11 residues. The CDR3 DNA reads as TGTGCCAGCACCCAAGGGACTAACCCTTACTTC. Its protein product is CASTQGTNPYF.

The chain couples TRBV14 to TRBJ2-7; 9 positions agree with TRBD1. The J call is doubtful: the DNA matches TRBJ2-5 better. The CDR3 is 13 amino acids. Germline CDR1 SGHDN, CDR2 FVKESK. CDR3 in amino acids: CASKGTGTLTQYF. CDR3 sequence (DNA): TGTGCCAGCAAAGGGACAGGGACCTTGACCCAGTACTTC.

This chain connects TRBV30 to TRBJ2-7; D is perhaps TRBD1 (5 bases). Germline loops: CDR1 GTSNPN, CDR2 SVGIG (reference sequence). The CDR3 extends over 12 amino acids. The V end lost 3 bases, the J end lost 10 bases, and 16 bases lay between the germline ends. The CDR3 reads CAWSPRHGHQYF. The CDR3 nucleotides are TGTGCCTGGAGCCCACGACACGGACACCAGTACTTC. Looking up the rest from reference TRBV30 and TRBJ2-7 gives the full variable domain: SQTIHQWPATLVQPVGSPLSLECTVEGTSNPNLYWYRQAAGRGLQLLFYSVGIGQISSEVPQNLSASRPQDRQFILSSKKLLLSDSGFYLCAWSPRHGHQYFGPGTRLTVT.

This clone showed up just once. The rearrangement links TRBV2 to TRBJ1-1; 8 bases line up with TRBD1. CDR3 size: 14 residues. The trim removed 8 bases at V and 0 bases at J, leaving 5 bases unmatched. Germline V lookup: CDR1 SNHLY, CDR2 FYNNEI. The CDR3 is CASQGTGMNTEAFF. DNA for the CDR3: TGTGCCAGCCAAGGGACAGGTATGAACACTGAAGCTTTCTTT.

The chain couples TRBV19 to TRBJ2-5; 8 bases align to TRBD2. J was trimmed by 3 bases and V by 1 base; bases with no gene match: 1. The CDR3 runs 14 residues. CDR1 is LNHDA, CDR2 SQIVND, per germline (reference sequence). The DNA of the CDR3 is TGTGCCAGTAGTATAGGAGCGGGAGAAGAGACCCAGTACTTC. This translates into CASSIGAGEETQYF.

This chain uses TRBV19 with TRBJ2-1; possibly TRBD2 for D (7 bases). V was trimmed by 3 bases and J by 2 bases, leaving 8 bases between them. Germline V lookup: CDR1 LNHDA, CDR2 SQIVND (reference sequence). The CDR3 has 14 amino acids. DNA of the CDR3: TGTGCCAGTAGTATGCGGGGGCCCTACAATGAGCAGTTCTTC. It codes for CASSMRGPYNEQFF.

The chain links TRBV18 to TRBJ2-2; D unresolved. The CDR3 is made up of 15 amino acids. From germline, CDR1 is KGHSH and CDR2 LQKENI. V lost 1 base to trimming and J lost 5 bases, with 11 bases between them. In DNA, the CDR3 is TGTGCCAGCTCACCACTAGATGACACAACCGGGGAGCTGTTTTTT. This sequence encodes CASSPLDDTTGELFF.

V usage is TRBV27 and J usage is TRBJ2-7; 11 nucleotides match TRBD2. Germline CDR1 MNHEY, CDR2 SMNVEV (reference sequence). This CDR3 contains 15 residues. Trimming at V came to 5 bases and at J to 2 bases, leaving 5 bases not matched to a gene. The CDR3 coding sequence is TGTGCCAGCAGTCCGCAGACTAGCGGGGCCTACGAGCAGTACTTC. It specifies CASSPQTSGAYEQYF.

This sequence joins TRBV21-1 and TRBJ2-7; the table's D call, TRBD1, has no DNA check behind it. TRBV21-1 is a pseudogene locus. The CDR3 totals 16 residues. CDR3 nucleotides: TGTGCCAGCAGCGTACCGATACCGGGACAGTACTACGAGCAGTACTTC. It yields the protein CASSVPIPGQYYEQYF.

The chain carries TRBV23-1 and TRBJ2-7; 9 nucleotides line up with TRBD1. TRBV23-1 is an ORF, with its function uncertain. The CDR3 consists of 18 residues. Losses at the gene ends were 4 bases for V and 3 bases for J; bases not matched to a gene: 16. The CDR3 is CASSPQGAPLRSDYEQYF. DNA for the CDR3: TGCGCCAGCAGTCCACAGGGGGCGCCTCTCCGATCGGACTACGAGCAGTACTTC.

The chain links TRBV4-2 to TRBJ2-7; the match to TRBD2 covers 7 bases. Germline V CDR1 and CDR2: LGHNA, YNFKEQ. J was trimmed by 5 bases and V by 0 bases; bases with no gene match: 7. This CDR3 comprises 15 residues. The CDR3: CASSQEGVGGDEQYF. CDR3 coding DNA: TGTGCCAGCAGCCAAGAGGGAGTGGGGGGGGACGAGCAGTACTTC.

This chain connects TRBV19 to TRBJ1-3, with no clear D. CDR3 length: 14 residues. Per germline, CDR1 LNHDA and CDR2 SQIVND (reference sequence). Trimming left V 3 bases short and J 4 bases short, with 10 bases between. For the CDR3, the DNA is TGTGCCAGTAGTATTCAGGTATCCGGAAACACCATATATTTT. Translating gives CASSIQVSGNTIYF.

This sequence joins TRBV19 and TRBJ1-2; D perhaps matches TRBD1 (5 bases). Trimming took 2 bases from V and 8 from J, leaving 12 bases between them. In germline, CDR1 is LNHDA, CDR2 SQIVND (reference sequence). The CDR3 extends over 13 amino acids. The CDR3 region is CASSIRGMEGYTF. The CDR3 region has the DNA TGTGCCAGTAGTATAAGGGGTATGGAGGGCTACACCTTC.

This chain uses TRBV4-3 with TRBJ1-3; D ambiguous. The germline gives CDR1 LGHNA, CDR2 YSLEER. The CDR3 contains 15 residues. V lost 0 bases to trimming and J lost 0 bases, with 6 bases between them. CDR3 coding DNA: TGCGCCAGCAGCCAAGACACAGCCTCTGGAAACACCATATATTTT. As protein: CASSQDTASGNTIYF.

The chain has TRBV4-1 and TRBJ2-2; 7 nucleotides agree with TRBD1. V lost 1 base and J lost 5; bases outside the gene matches: 4. This CDR3 contains 15 residues. Germline CDR1 is MGHRA and CDR2 is YSYEKL. In DNA, the CDR3 is TGCGCCAGCAGCCAAGCCCTGACAGGGACCGGGGAGCTGTTTTTT. This encodes CASSQALTGTGELFF.

This chain uses TRBV9 with TRBJ1-3; TRBD1 is a possible D gene (6 bases). CDR3 length: 15 amino acids. V gave up 3 bases and J gave up 0 bases, with 10 bases separating them. The germline CDR1 and CDR2 sequences are SGDLS and YYNGEE. CDR3 region: CASSGDTHSGNTIYF. In nucleotides, the CDR3 is TGTGCCAGCAGCGGGGACACGCACTCTGGAAACACCATATATTTT.

The V and J genes are TRBV6-2 or TRBV6-3 and TRBJ1-5; possibly TRBD1 for D (6 bases). Germline V lookup: CDR1 MNHEY, CDR2 SVGEGT. With 3 bases removed from V and 5 bases from J, the gap between germline ends came to 14 bases. CDR3 length: 15 amino acids. The DNA of the CDR3 is TGTGCCAGCAGTTATCCAGGGGTAGGTTATCAGCCCCAGCATTTT. Translating gives CASSYPGVGYQPQHF.

The V and J genes are TRBV27 and TRBJ2-1, with D tentatively TRBD2 (6 bases). The CDR3 extends over 15 amino acids. The V end was cut by 5 bases, the J end by 0 bases, with 11 bases between. From germline, CDR1 is MNHEY and CDR2 SMNVEV (reference sequence). This CDR3 reads CASSPTSSSYNEQFF. The CDR3, as DNA: TGTGCCAGCAGTCCTACTAGCAGCTCCTACAATGAGCAGTTCTTC.

V gene TRBV12-3 or TRBV12-4 combines with J gene TRBJ1-1; the match to TRBD1 covers 7 bases. The CDR3 is made up of 13 amino acids. Trimming removed 5 bases from V and 1 base from J; junction bases left unmatched: 1. CDR3 nucleotide sequence: TGTGCCAGCAGTCGGACAGGGAACACTGAAGCTTTCTTT. Its protein is CASSRTGNTEAFF.

CDR3 sequence reads: CASSIGQGASEDGYTF. In nucleotides, the CDR3 is TGCGCCAGCAGCATCGGACAGGGGGCTAGCGAAGATGGCTACACCTTC. The J gene is TRBJ1-2, the V gene TRBV5-1; 11 positions agree with TRBD1. Germline CDR1 and CDR2: SGHRS and YFSETQ. Losses at the gene ends were 4 bases for V and 6 bases for J; bases not matched to a gene: 11. The CDR3 runs to 16 residues.

This sequence joins TRBV7-8 and TRBJ2-3, with 7 bases identical to TRBD2. The junction had 4 bases not matched to a gene; V was cut back by 5 bases and J by 2 bases. This CDR3 has 14 amino acids. CDR1 and CDR2 (germline): SGHVS, FQNEAQ. This CDR3 reads CASSTGTITDTQYF. CDR3 nucleotides: TGTGCCAGCAGCACCGGGACTATCACAGATACGCAGTATTTT.

The chain combines TRBV20-1 with TRBJ1-2; D is perhaps TRBD1 (5 bases). Per the germline V gene, CDR1 is DFQATT and CDR2 is SNEGSKA (reference sequence). Trimming stripped 3 bases from V and 4 bases from J, with 12 bases between. This CDR3 is built from 13 residues. CDR3 DNA sequence: TGCAGTGCTAGTAATCGACAGAGCTATGGCTACACCTTC. This translates into CSASNRQSYGYTF.

The V and J genes are TRBV6-6 and TRBJ2-3, with TRBD2 matching over 13 bases. The CDR3 is made up of 17 amino acids. V shed 5 bases, J shed 4 bases, and the junction held 9 bases outside the gene matches. Germline CDR1 reads MNHNY; CDR2 reads SVGAGI (reference sequence). CDR3 coding DNA: TGTGCCAGCAGTCGCACTAGCGGGAGGGCCCGTGCAGATACGCAGTATTTT. This codes for CASSRTSGRARADTQYF.

This clone has just one count. The chain joins TRBV19 to TRBJ1-1, with D maybe TRBD1 (6 bases). Germline V CDR1 and CDR2: LNHDA, SQIVND (reference sequence). Trimming removed 5 bases from V and 7 bases from J, with 14 bases in between. This CDR3 is 13 amino acids long. The CDR3 sequence: CASSWNRADEAFF. CDR3 coding DNA: TGTGCCAGTAGTTGGAACAGGGCCGATGAAGCTTTCTTT.

This rearrangement joins TRBV10-3 to TRBJ2-3; TRBD1 is a possible D gene (5 bases). This CDR3 comprises 15 residues. With 0 bases removed from V and 4 bases from J, the gap between germline ends came to 11 bases. The germline V gene has CDR1 ENHRY and CDR2 SYGVKD. The CDR3 DNA reads as TGTGCCATCAGTGAGTCGGGGCTATCAGCAGATACGCAGTATTTT. It codes for CAISESGLSADTQYF.

The rearrangement links TRBV25-1 to TRBJ2-1; 9 bases are shared with TRBD2. With V trimmed by 10 bases and J by 3 bases, 7 bases remained unmatched. This CDR3 contains 14 residues. Looked up from germline, CDR1 is MGHDK and CDR2 is SYGVNS. The CDR3 coding sequence is TGTGCCACCCGTAGAGCGGGGGGCTACAATGAGCAGTTCTTC. The encoded protein is CATRRAGGYNEQFF.

The CDR3 DNA follows: TGTGCCAGTAAGGGACAGGGGATAGATACGCAGTATTTT. Translation: CASKGQGIDTQYF. The chain combines TRBV19 with TRBJ2-3, with 10 bases aligning to TRBD1. From germline, CDR1 is LNHDA and CDR2 SQIVND (reference sequence). CDR3 length: 13 amino acids. J was trimmed by 5 bases and V by 7 bases; bases with no gene match: 3.

The chain recombines TRBV5-1 with TRBJ1-1; 8 bases line up with TRBD1. V was pared by 4 bases and J by 2 bases, with 10 bases of the junction left unmatched. Germline values: CDR1 SGHRS, CDR2 YFSETQ. This CDR3 has 16 residues. As DNA, the CDR3 is TGCGCCAGCAGCCCGACCCGGACAGGGTCAAACACTGAAGCTTTCTTT. It encodes CASSPTRTGSNTEAFF.

This clone was counted once. The chain recombines TRBV28 with TRBJ1-2, with D maybe TRBD1 (6 bases). Trimming took off 3 bases at V and 4 bases at J, with 12 bases between the two ends. Germline-derived CDR1 and CDR2 are MDHEN and SYDVKM. This CDR3 is built from 14 residues. The DNA of the CDR3 is TGTGCCAGCAGTTTGCCAGGGGCGGGCTATGGCTACACCTTC. Translating gives CASSLPGAGYGYTF.